These 11 T cell receptor beta chains came from one sample sequenced in a study of CD8 T cells in Susac syndrome. An input of about 0.5 to 1 ug of RNA was subjected to reverse transcription using random hexamers. TCRdb processed the immunoSEQ multiplex PCR reads anew with MiXCR; each CDR3 protein has one entry. The data contain roughly 130,000 distinct CDR3 sequences, roughly 94% of them singletons. Input material: CD4+ T cells from PBMCs. Receptors were obtained from a human donor with multiple sclerosis.

The gene calls are TRBV3-1 and TRBJ2-5, with D maybe TRBD2 (5 bases). Germline V gene lookup returns CDR1 LGHDT and CDR2 YNNKEL (reference sequence). The CDR3 length is 16 residues. V lost 6 bases and J 3 bases, leaving 20 bases between the germline ends. CDR3 amino acids: CASSHGTGLGKETQYF. Here the CDR3 DNA reads TGTGCCAGCAGTCACGGAACCGGACTGGGTAAAGAGACCCAGTACTTC.

The chain is built from TRBV30 and TRBJ1-1; D remains ambiguous. V lost 3 bases, J lost 0 bases, and 8 bases lay in between. The CDR3 is made up of 13 amino acids. Germline V gene lookup returns CDR1 GTSNPN and CDR2 SVGIG (reference sequence). The CDR3 loop is CAWREALNTEAFF. The DNA of the CDR3 is TGTGCCTGGAGGGAGGCCCTGAACACTGAAGCTTTCTTT.

The chain combines TRBV12-5 with TRBJ2-7, with D perhaps being TRBD1 or TRBD2 (5 bases each). Trimming cost V 4 bases and J 3 bases, with 13 bases left between them. The CDR3 runs 14 residues. CDR1 is LGHNT, CDR2 FRNRAP, per germline. Here the CDR3 reads CASGSGTLFYEQYF. The CDR3 DNA sequence: TGTGCTAGTGGTTCTGGGACGTTGTTCTACGAGCAGTACTTC.

The chain links TRBV5-1 to TRBJ2-3, with a possible D match to TRBD2 (5 bases). Germline values: CDR1 SGHRS, CDR2 YFSETQ. The CDR3 sequence is 15 residues long. Trimming shortened V by 1 base and J by 2 bases, and 11 bases separated the two germline ends. The CDR3 DNA is TGCGCCAGCAGCTTGCGGGGTCTCCCCACAGATACGCAGTATTTT. Translated, it gives CASSLRGLPTDTQYF.

The rearrangement links TRBV27 to TRBJ2-3; D is unresolved. From germline, CDR1 is MNHEY and CDR2 SMNVEV (reference sequence). Trimming took off 2 bases at V and 2 bases at J, with 14 bases between the two ends. The CDR3 runs to 16 residues. This CDR3 reads CASSLSQTYSTDTQYF. Here the CDR3 DNA reads TGTGCCAGCAGTTTAAGCCAGACCTACTCCACAGATACGCAGTATTTT.

The chain is built from TRBV7-9 and TRBJ2-5, with TRBD1 as a possible D gene (5 bases). Trimming cost V 5 bases and J 0 bases, with 10 bases left between them. The CDR3 is 14 residues long. CDR1 is SEHNR, CDR2 FQNEAQ, per germline (reference sequence). Written as DNA, the CDR3 is TGTGCCAGCAGCCTACAGGAGTACCAAGAGACCCAGTACTTC. Amino acid sequence: CASSLQEYQETQYF.

The chain has TRBV5-5 and TRBJ1-4, with a possible D match to TRBD1 (6 bases). CDR1 and CDR2 from the germline V gene are SGHKS and YYEKEE (reference sequence). V was trimmed by 3 bases and J by 0 bases, leaving 12 bases between them. This CDR3 comprises 16 residues. In nucleotides, the CDR3 is TGTGCCAGCAGCTCTCCTACAGGGTCAACTAATGAAAAACTGTTTTTT. This translates into CASSSPTGSTNEKLFF.

The genes are TRBV12-3 or TRBV12-4 and TRBJ2-7; 9 bases fit TRBD1. V was clipped by 5 bases and J by 3 bases; unmatched bases: 11. This CDR3 contains 16 residues. CDR3 region: CASSTPIPGQGYEQYF. In DNA, the CDR3 is TGTGCCAGCAGTACCCCCATACCGGGACAGGGCTACGAGCAGTACTTC.

J is TRBJ1-4 and V is TRBV5-1, with D unresolved. V was trimmed by 3 bases and J by 0 bases, leaving 6 bases between them. Germline V gene lookup returns CDR1 SGHRS and CDR2 YFSETQ. The CDR3 has 14 amino acids. The CDR3 nucleotides are TGCGCCAGCAGCTACGGAGCAACTAATGAAAAACTGTTTTTT. Its translation: CASSYGATNEKLFF.

The chain is built from TRBV18 and TRBJ1-2, with D perhaps matching TRBD1 (5 bases). The ends were cut back, 2 bases at V and 3 bases at J, with 13 bases in the middle. This CDR3 is built from 15 residues. The germline V gene encodes CDR1 KGHSH and CDR2 LQKENI. The CDR3 loop reads CASSPAGKVDYGYTF. The CDR3 nucleotides are TGTGCCAGCTCACCAGCAGGGAAGGTCGACTATGGCTACACCTTC.

This chain connects TRBV14 to TRBJ2-1, with TRBD2 identical over 12 bases. The germline V gene encodes CDR1 SGHDN and CDR2 FVKESK. V dropped 4 bases and J dropped 5; count of bases not matched to a gene: 12. The CDR3 loop spans 18 amino acids. This chain's CDR3 is CASSLPSGRAEGHNEQFF. DNA for the CDR3: TGTGCCAGCAGCCTCCCTAGCGGGAGGGCCGAGGGGCACAATGAGCAGTTCTTC.